What follows are 24 T cell receptor beta chains derived from one specimen sequenced in a study of cytomegalovirus exposure and HLA in healthy donors (dated by TCRdb to 2015 to 2018). The method behind the library was the immunoSEQ multiplex PCR assay. For the multiplex PCR, a mixture combining 60 forward primers for TCR Vbeta segments and 13 reverse primers for TCR Jbeta segments was used. TCRdb limited this immuneACCESS table to in-frame rearrangements with V and J called. A share of clones is missing; checked studies link under half to unresolved V genes, and the rest is unexplained. For this sample there are under 200,000 clones; around 90% appear just once. The top ten clonotypes cover 0.7% to 1% of the sample. Sequences were obtained from PBMCs. All receptors derive from a young woman in good health and CMV-seronegative.

For the CDR3, the DNA is TGCAGCGTTGAGTATTTGCCGGGACAGCCCCAGCATTTT. Translating it yields CSVEYLPGQPQHF. The gene calls are TRBV29-1 and TRBJ1-5; no firm D call. The V gene's germline CDR1 is SQVTM and CDR2 ANQGSEA. Deletions cut 3 bases from V and 7 bases from J, with 13 bases between. The CDR3 is made up of 13 amino acids. Full variable domain (remainder filled in from reference TRBV29-1 and TRBJ1-5): SAVISQKPSRDICQRGTSLTIQCQVDSQVTMMFWYRQQPGQSLTLIATANQGSEATYESGFVIDKFPISRPNLTFSTLTVSNMSPEDSSIYLCSVEYLPGQPQHFGDGTRLSIL.

V usage is TRBV18 and J usage is TRBJ2-3; 14 nucleotides match TRBD2. The germline V gene encodes CDR1 KGHSH and CDR2 LQKENI. Trimming at V came to 5 bases and at J to 0 bases, leaving 13 bases not matched to a gene. The CDR3 extends over 20 amino acids. CDR3 protein: CASSTRTSGGQPLSTDTQYF. CDR3 DNA: TGTGCCAGCTCAACTAGGACTAGCGGGGGGCAACCTTTGAGCACAGATACGCAGTATTTT.

The chain combines TRBV6-6 with TRBJ1-2; D is ambiguous. The length of the CDR3 is 12 residues. V gave up 8 bases and J gave up 0 bases, with 7 bases separating them. Germline V gene lookup returns CDR1 MNHNY and CDR2 SVGAGI (reference sequence). In nucleotides, the CDR3 is TGTGCCAGCGGGGAGGCTAACTATGGCTACACCTTC. It codes for CASGEANYGYTF.

The chain is built from TRBV28 and TRBJ2-5; 9 positions match TRBD2. With V trimmed by 3 bases and J by 5 bases, 7 bases remained unmatched. The CDR3 sequence is 15 residues long. CDR1 and CDR2 from the germline V gene are MDHEN and SYDVKM. CDR3 sequence (DNA): TGTGCCAGCAGTTTTGGGGGTAGCGGGAGTGAGACCCAGTACTTC. Its translation is CASSFGGSGSETQYF.

V is TRBV6-1 and J is TRBJ1-2; the match to TRBD1 covers 9 bases. Germline CDR1 MNHNS, CDR2 SASEGT. Trimming removed 6 bases from V and 4 bases from J; junction bases left unmatched: 6. The CDR3 consists of 14 residues. This chain's CDR3 is CASSADRGIYGYTF. In DNA form, the CDR3 reads TGTGCCAGCAGCGCGGACAGGGGAATCTATGGCTACACCTTC.

This clone was picked up a small number of times. The J gene is TRBJ1-5, the V gene TRBV30, with TRBD1 identical over 8 bases. Germline trimming cut 2 bases from V and 4 bases from J; bases unmatched to any gene: 4. Germline loops: CDR1 GTSNPN, CDR2 SVGIG (reference sequence). This CDR3 contains 14 residues. CDR3: CAWSMDRDNQPQHF. CDR3 in DNA: TGTGCCTGGAGTATGGACAGGGATAATCAGCCCCAGCATTTT.

The V and J genes are TRBV18 and TRBJ2-1; tentatively, D is TRBD2 (6 bases). The CDR3 covers 16 residues. Germline V gene lookup returns CDR1 KGHSH and CDR2 LQKENI. Trimming stripped 4 bases from V and 2 bases from J, with 15 bases between. The CDR3 sequence is CASSHGTPDAYNEQFF. The CDR3, as DNA: TGTGCCAGCTCACACGGGACTCCCGACGCCTACAATGAGCAGTTCTTC.

The rearrangement links TRBV5-4 to TRBJ2-6; D might be TRBD2 (5 bases). Germline assignment: CDR1 SGHNT and CDR2 YYREEE (reference sequence). CDR3 length: 16 amino acids. V shed 4 bases and J shed 0 bases, with 11 bases lying between them. CDR3 in DNA: TGTGCCAGCAGCCGGGGTGGGGACTCTGGGGCCAACGTCCTGACTTTC. Residues: CASSRGGDSGANVLTF. Full variable domain (remainder filled in from reference TRBV5-4 and TRBJ2-6): ETGVTQSPTHLIKTRGQQVTLRCSSQSGHNTVSWYQQALGQGPQFIFQYYREEENGRGNFPPRFSGLQFPNYSSELNVNALELDDSALYLCASSRGGDSGANVLTFGAGSRLTVL.

J is TRBJ2-1 and V is TRBV9, with D hard to call. The CDR3 spans 12 residues. The germline CDR1 and CDR2 sequences are SGDLS and YYNGEE. Trimming removed 3 bases from V and 4 bases from J, with 5 bases in between. This chain's CDR3 is CASSDSYNEQFF. The CDR3 region has the DNA TGTGCCAGCAGCGACAGTTACAATGAGCAGTTCTTC.

This clone was detected a few times. The chain links TRBV20-1 to TRBJ1-2; D is uncertain. Germline CDR1 is DFQATT and CDR2 is SNEGSKA (reference sequence). Trimming removed 5 bases from V and 8 bases from J, with 12 bases in between. This CDR3 is built from 11 residues. In DNA, the CDR3 is TGCAGTGCTGCAGTGAACCCCGGCTACACCTTC. The encoded protein is CSAAVNPGYTF.

The chain carries TRBV4-1 and TRBJ1-6; TRBD1 is a possible D gene (6 bases). Germline lookup yields CDR1 MGHRA and CDR2 YSYEKL. This CDR3 contains 17 residues. V lost 0 bases, J lost 4 bases, and 13 bases lay in between. DNA for the CDR3: TGCGCCAGCAGCCAAGATAGCCAGAGGGGGTATAATTCACCCCTCCACTTT. This codes for CASSQDSQRGYNSPLHF.

The gene calls are TRBV7-8 and TRBJ1-3, with D perhaps TRBD1 (6 bases). Trimming took off 4 bases at V and 5 bases at J, with 24 bases between the two ends. Germline assignment: CDR1 SGHVS and CDR2 FQNEAQ. The CDR3 length is 18 residues. The CDR3 protein is CASSSALTGGSFRNTIYF. CDR3 nucleotides: TGTGCCAGCAGCTCGGCCCTGACAGGAGGAAGTTTTAGAAACACCATATATTTT.

The V and J genes are TRBV29-1 and TRBJ2-1; TRBD1 agrees at 7 bases. Germline V lookup: CDR1 SQVTM, CDR2 ANQGSEA. V shed 4 bases, J shed 2 bases, and the junction held 5 bases outside the gene matches. The CDR3 covers 14 residues. The CDR3 reads CSVVVGGTYNEQFF. The DNA of the CDR3 is TGCAGCGTTGTCGTAGGGGGCACCTACAATGAGCAGTTCTTC.

The V call is TRBV7-7, the J call TRBJ2-1, with 13 bases identical to TRBD2. This CDR3 spans 15 amino acids. CDR1 and CDR2 (germline): SSHAT, FNYEAQ (reference sequence). V shed 5 bases and J 11 bases; nucleotides not matched to a gene: 9. CDR3 in amino acids: CASSPGLAGDRKQFF. DNA of the CDR3: TGTGCCAGCAGCCCCGGACTAGCGGGGGATCGGAAGCAGTTCTTC. The entire variable domain, with the rest obtained from reference TRBV7-7 and TRBJ2-1, is as follows: GAGVSQSPRYKVTKRGQDVTLRCDPISSHATLYWYQQALGQGPEFLTYFNYEAQPDKSGLPSDRFSAERPEGSISTLTIQRTEQRDSAMYRCASSPGLAGDRKQFFGPGTRLTVL.

The CDR3 DNA sequence: TGCGCCAGCAGCCAAGTAGGGGGGGTCGGCGTAGAGACCCAGTACTTC. Amino acids: CASSQVGGVGVETQYF. V is TRBV4-3 and J is TRBJ2-5, with D possibly being TRBD2 (7 bases). Trimming removed 1 base at V and 4 bases at J, with 16 bases between. The germline gives CDR1 LGHNA, CDR2 YSLEER. This CDR3 is built from 16 residues.

This clone has just one count. The chain's CDR3 is CASSFYRGNEQFF. The CDR3 coding sequence is TGCGCCAGCAGCTTCTACAGGGGCAATGAGCAGTTCTTC. The rearrangement links TRBV5-1 to TRBJ2-1; TRBD1 matches at 7 bases. Unmatched junction bases numbered 2, after V lost 2 bases and J lost 6 bases. This CDR3 has 13 residues. Per the germline V gene, CDR1 is SGHRS and CDR2 is YFSETQ.

As to this clone: Other DNA sequences from this sample encode an identical CDR3 as well. J is TRBJ1-6 and V is TRBV6-5; the match to TRBD1 covers 7 bases. The CDR3 totals 15 residues. Germline CDR1 MNHEY, CDR2 SVGAGI. With V trimmed by 2 bases and J by 6 bases, 4 bases remained unmatched. The chain's CDR3 is CASSYTTGSNSPLHF. CDR3 DNA: TGTGCCAGCAGTTACACGACAGGGTCTAATTCACCCCTCCACTTT.

The chain joins TRBV5-5 to TRBJ1-1; 8 positions agree with TRBD1. The trim removed 0 bases at V and 0 bases at J, leaving 4 bases unmatched. Germline CDR1 is SGHKS and CDR2 is YYEKEE (reference sequence). The CDR3 has 16 amino acids. DNA of the CDR3: TGTGCCAGCAGCTTGGGGACAGGGCTCATGAACACTGAAGCTTTCTTT. Protein sequence: CASSLGTGLMNTEAFF.

The chain couples TRBV7-2 to TRBJ2-7; TRBD2 is a possible D gene (5 bases). V lost 1 base and J lost 5, with 12 bases in between. The CDR3 contains 14 residues. Germline CDR1 is SGHTA and CDR2 is FQGNSA. Written as DNA, the CDR3 is TGTGCCAGCAGCTTAGTCGGCGGGCTCCACGAGCAGTACTTC. Translated: CASSLVGGLHEQYF. The full variable domain, with the rest looked up from reference TRBV7-2 and TRBJ2-7, is GAGVSQSPSNKVTEKGKDVELRCDPISGHTALYWYRQSLGQGLEFLIYFQGNSAPDKSGLPSDRFSAERTGGSVSTLTIQRTQQEDSAVYLCASSLVGGLHEQYFGPGTRLTVT.

This clone was detected only once. The rearrangement links TRBV5-1 to TRBJ2-3, with D possibly being TRBD2 (5 bases). Per the germline V gene, CDR1 is SGHRS and CDR2 is YFSETQ. The CDR3 has 14 residues. Trimming removed 3 bases at V and 1 base at J, with 9 bases between. CDR3 in DNA: TGCGCCAGCAGCTCCCAGAGGGGCACAGATACGCAGTATTTT. This translates into CASSSQRGTDTQYF.

The chain uses TRBV7-2 and TRBJ2-3; a possible D gene is TRBD2 (7 bases). Germline CDR1 is SGHTA and CDR2 is FQGNSA. CDR3 length equals 15 residues. The germline V and J ends were trimmed by 0 bases and 2 bases, with 9 bases remaining between them. CDR3 sequence: CASSLAGGATDTQYF. The DNA for the CDR3 is TGTGCCAGCAGCTTAGCGGGGGGGGCCACAGATACGCAGTATTTT.

The sample holds one count of this clone. This rearrangement joins TRBV6-5 to TRBJ1-5, with D perhaps matching TRBD1 (6 bases). The germline V gene encodes CDR1 MNHEY and CDR2 SVGAGI. The CDR3 length is 15 residues. V lost 6 bases and J 4 bases, leaving 16 bases between the germline ends. CDR3 region: CASRPGGAGNQPQHF. The CDR3 region has the DNA TGTGCCAGCAGGCCGGGGGGGGCTGGAAATCAGCCCCAGCATTTT.

V and J are TRBV11-1 and TRBJ2-1, with TRBD1 as a possible D gene (7 bases). V was clipped by 3 bases and J by 5 bases, with 14 bases between them. The CDR3 length is 15 residues. In germline, CDR1 is SGHAT, CDR2 FQDESV (reference sequence). The CDR3 DNA reads TGTGCCAGCAGCTTGCGCGGGGACAGCAACAATGAGCAGTTCTTC. Translated, it gives CASSLRGDSNNEQFF.

The chain joins TRBV4-1 to TRBJ2-1; 8 bases align to TRBD1. Germline CDR1 reads MGHRA; CDR2 reads YSYEKL. V lost 3 bases to trimming and J lost 6 bases; unmatched junction nucleotides: 7. The CDR3 extends over 15 amino acids. The CDR3 sequence: CASSHDRGTGNEQFF. In DNA form, the CDR3 reads TGCGCCAGCAGCCACGACAGGGGTACTGGCAATGAGCAGTTCTTC.